This entry is about one T cell receptor beta chain. The antigen it binds to is not known. Base-call qualities are not available, and no considerably larger clone is one nucleotide away. CDR1 and CDR2 were assigned from the germline V gene as SNHLY and FYNNEI. The CDR3 contains 13 residues, cysteine and phenylalanine counted. The retained sequence is limited to the CDR3, 39 bases, with the frame set at the first base. Cut back by 8 bases and 5 bases, the V and J ends lie 13 bases apart. What the time point label conveys for this sample: patch test 2, 6 weeks after DPC sensitization. The treatment or condition label here, explained by the study, means: therapeutic diphenylcyclopropenone sensitization with weekly scalp DPC. At every patch-test visit, the blood draw took place before the patch test was put on. Eligible patients were aged 18 to 70, diagnosed with alopecia, deemed suitable for DPC therapy, and excluded if pregnant. Total RNA was isolated from unfractionated whole blood collected in Tempus Blood RNA tubes.

Receptor libraries were prepared by RACE. The reads were generated on a NextSeq 500. During library preparation, unique molecular identifiers were attached to individual cDNA molecules so that TCRs could be counted quantitatively and reproducibly. For every blood RNA sample, sequencing covered both the TCR alpha and TCR beta chains. Per the source publication's procedure: A median of about 100,000 TCRs per sample was observed, with a range of about 23,224 to 700,000. The Decombinator software suite was used to annotate the V, J and CDR3 of the TCR reads. For PS versus PT1 abundance plots, all samples were subsampled to the same number of TCRs (28,000). Expanded TCRs were defined as absent before sensitization and observed at least eight times at the 2-week time point. TCRdb reprocessed the public reads (quality trimming at Q25 with fastp, clone calling with MiXCR) and kept in-frame beta chains. Identical CDR3 proteins give one entry, which carries the most common genes and DNA. The V and J calls reflect TCRdb's pipeline rather than the authors' work. This sample is represented by some 57,000 distinct CDR3 sequences; 8.5% to 10% of them were singletons. The ten largest clones add up to under 2% of the sample.

This sample was included in a study of human T cells and chemical hapten exposure (dated by TCRdb to the early 2020s). At the level of the whole study: For sensitization, 2% DPC in acetone was applied to a 2 cm by 2 cm area of upper inner arm skin. Blood samples were taken from patients before sensitization (week 0) and at 2, 6 and about 24 weeks after DPC sensitization. Most of the patients in the cohort were female, and the cohort covered alopecia areata with under or over 50% scalp involvement, alopecia totalis and alopecia universalis. Libraries were combined into a pool for sequencing, and differences in TCR yield between samples came mainly from small differences in library volumes within the pool. Blood for TCR sequencing was provided by twenty-nine alopecia patients at one to four time points (pre-sensitization, 2, 6 and 24 weeks). Weekly therapeutic DPC doses were additionally applied to the scalp of patients throughout the roughly 26-week study period. The study tracked peripheral blood TCR repertoire changes in vivo during primary and secondary sensitization to the hapten diphenylcyclopropenone (DPC) in alopecia patients. Patch testing on the upper back used Finn chambers containing 0.01% DPC, with scoring done after 6 days according to International Contact Dermatitis Research Group standards. Here is what the overall study found, with its caveats: The number of TCRs above 1 in 1000 frequency did not change with DPC sensitization; there was no evidence of global repertoire structure alterations. Expanded TCRs formed significantly more large CDR3 similarity clusters than pre-sensitization or healthy control sets, consistent with antigen-driven responses. A positive correlation was found between the number of PT1 expanded TCRs and patch test score, with significance reached at thresholds 8, 16 and 32 but not 4. Repeated subsampling changed both the strength of the expansion versus patch-test correlation and the threshold at which the correlation became significant. All patients had alopecia, a presumed autoimmune disease, so their immune response might differ from that of healthy individuals.

The TCR originated in a woman between 45 and 65 years old with alopecia areata. Some clones in this sample may be carry-over from other donors' samples. The rearrangement combines TRBV2 with TRBJ1-5, and TRBD1 may be the D gene, going by 6 matching bases. The specimen was whole blood, collected in connection with sensitization to the hapten diphenylcyclopropenone (DPC). The nucleotides are TGTGCCAGCGGAGACAGGCCGTATCAGCCCCAGCATTTT. Translation gives CASGDRPYQPQHF.